The clone carrying this T cell receptor (beta chain) was seen at least ten times. The target antigen is unknown. Trimming removed 5 bases from V and 5 bases from J, with 15 bases in between. This CDR3 comprises 15 residues. The sample belongs to a study of CD8 T cells in ankylosing spondylitis. TCR beta libraries were made by quantitative 5'-RACE with molecular barcodes. TCRdb independently ran MiXCR on the 5' RACE reads; one entry per CDR3 protein. Of around 890,000 distinct CDR3 sequences in the sample, 12% were seen once. Study-wide points: Disease-linked clones were reportedly significantly enriched in matched ankylosing spondylitis synovial fluid. In ankylosing spondylitis blood, a motif of eight highly homologous TCR beta variants appeared characteristic. Earlier authors reported some of these motif variants in reactive arthritis synovial fluid and blood.

This sequence was found in a male donor with ankylosing spondylitis. The chain combines TRBV12-3 or TRBV12-4 with TRBJ2-2; D possibly corresponds to TRBD2 (5 bases). The sequenced sample was blood, either unsorted or a sorted T cell fraction (not recorded which). The CDR3 nucleotides are TGTGCCAGCAGTCCCCTCCCTCCGGGGACCGGGGAGCTGTTTTTT. Encoded protein: CASSPLPPGTGELFF.